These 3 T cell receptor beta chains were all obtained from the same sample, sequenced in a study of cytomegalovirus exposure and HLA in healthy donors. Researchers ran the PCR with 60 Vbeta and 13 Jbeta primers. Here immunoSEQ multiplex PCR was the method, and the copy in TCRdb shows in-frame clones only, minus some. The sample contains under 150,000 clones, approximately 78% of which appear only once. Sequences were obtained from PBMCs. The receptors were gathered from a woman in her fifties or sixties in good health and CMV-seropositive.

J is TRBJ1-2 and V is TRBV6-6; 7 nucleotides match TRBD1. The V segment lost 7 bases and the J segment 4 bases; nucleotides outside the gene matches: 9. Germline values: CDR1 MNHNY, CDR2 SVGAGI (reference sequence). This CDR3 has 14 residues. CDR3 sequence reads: CASISPDRVYGYTF. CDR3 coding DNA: TGTGCCAGCATCTCACCCGACAGGGTCTATGGCTACACCTTC.

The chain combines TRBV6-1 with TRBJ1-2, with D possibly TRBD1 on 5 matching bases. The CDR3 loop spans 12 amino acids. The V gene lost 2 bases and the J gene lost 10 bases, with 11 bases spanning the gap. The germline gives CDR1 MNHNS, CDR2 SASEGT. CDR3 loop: CASSEKAGDYTF. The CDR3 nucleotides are TGTGCCAGCAGTGAAAAGGCGGGGGACTACACCTTC.

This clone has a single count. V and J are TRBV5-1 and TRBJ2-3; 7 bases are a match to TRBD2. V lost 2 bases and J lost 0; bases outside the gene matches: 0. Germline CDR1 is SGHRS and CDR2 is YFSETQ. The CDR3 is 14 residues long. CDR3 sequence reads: CASSFSGSTDTQYF. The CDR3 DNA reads TGCGCCAGCAGCTTTAGCGGGAGCACAGATACGCAGTATTTT. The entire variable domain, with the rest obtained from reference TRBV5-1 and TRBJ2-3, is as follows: KAGVTQTPRYLIKTRGQQVTLSCSPISGHRSVSWYQQTPGQGLQFLFEYFSETQRNKGNFPGRFSGRQFSNSRSEMNVSTLELGDSALYLCASSFSGSTDTQYFGPGTRLTVL.